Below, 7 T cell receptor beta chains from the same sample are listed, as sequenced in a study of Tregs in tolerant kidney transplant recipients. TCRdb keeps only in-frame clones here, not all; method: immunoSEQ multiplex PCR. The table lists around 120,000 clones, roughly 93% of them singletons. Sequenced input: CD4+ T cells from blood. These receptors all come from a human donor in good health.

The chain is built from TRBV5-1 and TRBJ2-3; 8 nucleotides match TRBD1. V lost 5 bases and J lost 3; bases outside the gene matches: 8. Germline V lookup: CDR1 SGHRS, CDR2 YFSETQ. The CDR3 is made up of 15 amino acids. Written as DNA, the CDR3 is TGCGCCAGCAGAACTGACAGGGGAGGAACAGATACGCAGTATTTT. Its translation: CASRTDRGGTDTQYF. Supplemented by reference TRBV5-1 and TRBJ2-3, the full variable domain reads KAGVTQTPRYLIKTRGQQVTLSCSPISGHRSVSWYQQTPGQGLQFLFEYFSETQRNKGNFPGRFSGRQFSNSRSEMNVSTLELGDSALYLCASRTDRGGTDTQYFGPGTRLTVL.

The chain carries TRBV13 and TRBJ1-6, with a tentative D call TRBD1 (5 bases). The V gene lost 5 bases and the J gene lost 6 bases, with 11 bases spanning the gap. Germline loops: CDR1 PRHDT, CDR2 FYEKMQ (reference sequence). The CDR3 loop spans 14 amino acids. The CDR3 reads CASSNRDVNSPLHF. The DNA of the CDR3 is TGTGCCAGCAGCAACCGGGACGTTAATTCACCCCTCCACTTT.

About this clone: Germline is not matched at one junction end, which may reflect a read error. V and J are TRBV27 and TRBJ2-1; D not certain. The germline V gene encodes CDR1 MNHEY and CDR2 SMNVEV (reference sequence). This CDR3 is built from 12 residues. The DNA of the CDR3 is TGTGCCAGCAGTTCCAGGTCGGGCGGTGAGATCTTC. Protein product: CASSSRSGGEIF.

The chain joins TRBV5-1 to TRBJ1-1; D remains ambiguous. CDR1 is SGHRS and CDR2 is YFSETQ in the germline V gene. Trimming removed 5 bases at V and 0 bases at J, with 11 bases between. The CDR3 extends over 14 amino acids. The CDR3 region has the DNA TGCGCCAGCAGGACCTCAGGTATGAACACTGAAGCTTTCTTT. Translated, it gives CASRTSGMNTEAFF.

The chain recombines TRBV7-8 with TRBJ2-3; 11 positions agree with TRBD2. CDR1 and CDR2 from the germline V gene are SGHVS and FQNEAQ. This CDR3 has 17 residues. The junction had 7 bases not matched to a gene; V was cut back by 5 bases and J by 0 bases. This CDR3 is CASSPYIAGGSTDTQYF. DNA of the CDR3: TGTGCCAGCAGCCCGTACATAGCGGGAGGGAGCACAGATACGCAGTATTTT.

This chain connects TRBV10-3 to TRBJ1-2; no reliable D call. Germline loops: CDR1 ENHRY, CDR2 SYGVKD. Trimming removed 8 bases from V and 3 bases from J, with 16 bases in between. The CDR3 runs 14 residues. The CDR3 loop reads CAISYEVSDYGYTF. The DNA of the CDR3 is TGTGCCATCTCCTATGAGGTGTCAGACTATGGCTACACCTTC.

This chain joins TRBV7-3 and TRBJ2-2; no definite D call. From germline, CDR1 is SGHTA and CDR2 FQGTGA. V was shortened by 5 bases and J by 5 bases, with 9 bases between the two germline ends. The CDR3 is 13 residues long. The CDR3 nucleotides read TGTGCCAGCAGCCCGGTTGTGACCGGGGAGCTGTTTTTT. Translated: CASSPVVTGELFF.